The clone carrying this T cell receptor beta chain was picked up one time. The data were taken from a study of T cell changes during pregnancy in multiple sclerosis. The table came from immunoSEQ multiplex PCR; TCRdb's copy has only in-frame clones and leaves some out. Among roughly 58,000 clones listed, approximately 94% were seen once. This sequence originates from a female donor with multiple sclerosis, enrolled in a pregnancy study. This specimen consisted of CD8+ T cells from peripheral blood mononuclear cells, obtained in the third trimester of pregnancy.

CDR3 bases: TGCGCCAGCAGCCAAGATGGCGGGGAGACAGATACGCAGTATTTT. Its translation is CASSQDGGETDTQYF. V is TRBV4-3 and J is TRBJ2-3, with a tentative D call TRBD2 (6 bases). Deletions cut 0 bases from V and 3 bases from J, with 10 bases between. From germline, CDR1 is LGHNA and CDR2 YSLEER. The CDR3 length is 15 residues.